What follows is one T cell receptor beta chain and its context. This record comes from a study of blood T cell repertoires in COVID-19. Across the study: COVID-19 samples, acute and convalescent, were from the United States, Italy and Spain. Nucleic acid was either cDNA or gDNA, and it came from T cells, B-cell-depleted T cells, or PBMCs.

Authors' analysis steps: Amplifying reference gene primers gave estimates of nucleated cell counts. Repertoires were generated with immunoSEQ multiplex PCR, while TCRdb's copy carries only in-frame clones and drops some. V, J and clone size were drawn from that table, and D and trimming were deduced from the DNA. The table has 200,000 to 250,000 clones, roughly 79% seen once. There are 17 residues in the CDR3. V gave up 3 bases and J gave up 5 bases; unmatched junction bases: 12. The germline V gene has CDR1 LGHDT and CDR2 YNNKEL (reference sequence). During active infection, Seattle patients enrolled and were then monitored through disease.

The source of this sequence is a woman older than 75 with COVID-19, enrolled during active disease. The J gene is TRBJ1-2, the V gene TRBV3-1 (or the pseudogene TRBV3-2); 10 nucleotides match TRBD1. Sequencing was done on a sample of peripheral blood. The CDR3 protein is CASSQQSRDRGVYGYTF. The CDR3 region has the DNA TGTGCCAGCAGCCAGCAGAGCCGGGACAGGGGAGTTTATGGCTACACCTTC.